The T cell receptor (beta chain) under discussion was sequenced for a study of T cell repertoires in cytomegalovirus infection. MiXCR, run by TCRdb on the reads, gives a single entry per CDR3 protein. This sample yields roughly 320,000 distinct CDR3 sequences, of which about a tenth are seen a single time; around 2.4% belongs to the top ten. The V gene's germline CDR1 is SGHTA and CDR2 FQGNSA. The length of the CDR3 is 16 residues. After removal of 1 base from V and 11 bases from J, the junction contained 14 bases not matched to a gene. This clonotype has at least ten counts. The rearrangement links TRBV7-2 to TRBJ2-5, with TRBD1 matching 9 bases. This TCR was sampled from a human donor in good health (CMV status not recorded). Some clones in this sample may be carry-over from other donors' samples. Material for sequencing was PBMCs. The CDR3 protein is CASSLEPGQGGLQQYF. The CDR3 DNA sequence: TGTGCCAGCAGCTTAGAACCGGGACAGGGAGGTCTGCAGCAGTACTTC.